One sample yielded the 17 T cell receptor beta chains listed below, sequenced in a study of T cells in Graves' hyperthyroidism and ophthalmopathy. TCR beta CDR3 region amplification was performed from RNA transcripts. TCR CDR3 underwent first-round RT-PCR with the HTBI primer set. TCRdb reprocessed the multiplex PCR reads via MiXCR and lists one record per CDR3 protein. The sample records roughly 800,000 distinct CDR3 sequences, 35% to 45% being singletons. The specimen sequenced was blood. The origin of the receptors is a man between 18 and 29 years old with Graves' hyperthyroidism.

The chain links TRBV20-1 to TRBJ2-2, with D possibly TRBD2 on 7 matching bases. V was cut by 5 bases and J by 4 bases, with 14 bases left in between. Germline V gene data show CDR1 as DFQATT and CDR2 as SNEGSKA (reference sequence). The CDR3 length is 14 residues. CDR3 sequence reads: CSAGGGQGTGELFF. The CDR3 bases are TGCAGTGCTGGGGGGGGCCAGGGCACCGGGGAGCTGTTTTTT.

The genes are TRBV29-1 and TRBJ2-3; TRBD2 is a possible D gene (6 bases). The CDR3 contains 13 residues. V lost 4 bases to trimming and J lost 5 bases, with 13 bases between them. Germline assignment: CDR1 SQVTM and CDR2 ANQGSEA. DNA for the CDR3: TGCAGCGTTGTGGCGGGGCCCGAAGATACGCAGTATTTT. It yields the protein CSVVAGPEDTQYF.

This chain links TRBV12-3 or TRBV12-4 with TRBJ2-5; 9 bases match TRBD2. J gave up 2 bases and V 4 bases, and 8 bases lay outside the gene matches. The CDR3 length is 16 residues. The CDR3 region has the DNA TGTGCCAGCAGTTCTCGCGGGGGGGCCTTACAAGAGACCCAGTACTTC. Translated, it gives CASSSRGGALQETQYF.

This chain's CDR3 is CASSAPGSGGFYEQYF. CDR3 bases: TGTGCCAGCAGCGCCCCAGGGAGCGGGGGGTTCTACGAGCAGTACTTC. The gene calls are TRBV11-2 and TRBJ2-7; 9 bases match TRBD2. Per the germline V gene, CDR1 is SGHAT and CDR2 is FQNNGV. The CDR3 runs 16 residues. The ends lost 5 bases at V and 3 bases at J; junction bases unmatched: 11.

Ten or more counts support this clonotype. This rearrangement joins TRBV7-8 to TRBJ1-5, with D unclear. Germline-derived CDR1 and CDR2 are SGHVS and FQNEAQ. The CDR3 contains 15 residues. Trimming stripped 1 base from V and 5 bases from J, with 12 bases between. This chain's CDR3 is CASSLDFGNYQPQHF. The CDR3 DNA is TGTGCCAGCAGCTTAGATTTCGGGAACTATCAGCCCCAGCATTTT. Using reference TRBV7-8 and TRBJ1-5 for the parts outside the CDR3, the full variable domain is GAGVSQSPRYKVAKRGQDVALRCDPISGHVSLFWYQQALGQGPEFLTYFQNEAQLDKSGLPSDRFFAERPEGSVSTLKIQRTQQEDSAVYLCASSLDFGNYQPQHFGDGTRLSIL.

The rearrangement joins TRBV10-2 to TRBJ2-5; D remains ambiguous. CDR3 size: 14 residues. The V gene's germline CDR1 is WSHSY and CDR2 SAAADI. V lost 10 bases, J lost 2 bases, and 17 bases lay in between. CDR3 loop: CATRYYTSQETQYF. In nucleotides, the CDR3 is TGCGCCACCCGATATTATACTTCGCAAGAGACCCAGTACTTC.

Concerning this clonotype itself: The DNA is left out, because the CDR3 cannot be placed on it with certainty; the CDR3 is given as TCRdb lists it. The rearrangement joins TRBV10-2 to TRBJ2-7; the table's D gene call, TRBD1, was not cross checked with the DNA. CDR1 and CDR2 (germline): WSHSY, SAAADI. The CDR3 totals 15 residues, both ends included. CDR3 sequence: CASSSSGQGTYEQYF.

This clonotype was recorded only once. The chain employs TRBV20-1 and TRBJ2-7, with 7 bases that match TRBD2. J was trimmed by 4 bases and V by 0 bases; bases with no gene match: 12. CDR3 length: 16 amino acids. Per the germline V gene, CDR1 is DFQATT and CDR2 is SNEGSKA (reference sequence). In DNA, the CDR3 is TGCAGTGCTAGAGAAGCGGGGCCCACCAGTATGTACGAGCAGTACTTC. This sequence encodes CSAREAGPTSMYEQYF.

The table lists this clonotype with a few counts. This chain joins TRBV20-1 and TRBJ1-2, with 9 nucleotides matching TRBD1. Losses at the gene ends were 1 base for V and 2 bases for J; bases not matched to a gene: 5. Germline values: CDR1 DFQATT, CDR2 SNEGSKA (reference sequence). The CDR3 loop spans 15 amino acids. CDR3 sequence (DNA): TGCAGTGCTAGAGGGGGGGACAGGGTAAACTATGGCTACACCTTC. This sequence encodes CSARGGDRVNYGYTF.

This chain joins TRBV19 and TRBJ1-5; D perhaps matches TRBD1 (5 bases). The V gene's germline CDR1 is LNHDA and CDR2 SQIVND (reference sequence). This CDR3 region has 15 residues. V lost 8 bases to trimming and J lost 3 bases, with 17 bases between them. The chain's CDR3 is CASVKRGDANQPQHF. The CDR3 coding sequence is TGTGCCAGTGTAAAGCGAGGGGATGCCAATCAGCCCCAGCATTTT.

This chain links TRBV29-1 with TRBJ2-5, with 9 bases aligning to TRBD1. The junction had 11 bases not matched to a gene; V was cut back by 6 bases and J by 9 bases. The CDR3 loop spans 13 amino acids. The germline CDR1 and CDR2 sequences are SQVTM and ANQGSEA. The CDR3 sequence is CSVWTGVDQPQYF. CDR3 bases: TGCAGCGTCTGGACAGGGGTAGATCAGCCCCAGTACTTC.

This rearrangement joins TRBV6-6 to TRBJ2-6; 8 bases are a match to TRBD1. The CDR3 totals 15 residues. Germline CDR1 is MNHNY and CDR2 is SVGAGI (reference sequence). The V segment lost 6 bases and the J segment 12 bases; nucleotides outside the gene matches: 13. CDR3 bases: TGTGCCAGCAGCAACGCAAACTGGACAGGGCGCGTCCTGACTTTC. As protein: CASSNANWTGRVLTF.

This clonotype was observed a handful of times. J is TRBJ2-7 and V is TRBV20-1; D call uncertain. The V gene's germline CDR1 is DFQATT and CDR2 SNEGSKA (reference sequence). The CDR3 runs to 14 residues. The V end was cut by 2 bases, the J end by 2 bases, with 13 bases between. The CDR3 sequence is CSARRLRSTYEQYF. For the CDR3, the DNA is TGCAGTGCTAGAAGGTTGAGGTCGACCTACGAGCAGTACTTC.

This clonotype was counted many times. The V call is TRBV2, the J call TRBJ1-3; tentative D call: TRBD1 (5 bases). Germline-derived CDR1 and CDR2 are SNHLY and FYNNEI. The CDR3 has 14 amino acids. V lost 10 bases, J lost 0 bases, and 13 bases lay in between. The CDR3: CATGRETSGNTIYF. CDR3 DNA: TGTGCCACAGGCAGGGAGACCTCTGGAAACACCATATATTTT.

The sample holds many counts of this clonotype. The chain combines TRBV29-1 with TRBJ2-7, with 7 bases fitting TRBD1. The CDR3 totals 12 residues. V shed 7 bases, J shed 2 bases, and the junction held 5 bases outside the gene matches. Germline assignment: CDR1 SQVTM and CDR2 ANQGSEA. The chain's CDR3 is CSGLGQTYEQYF. CDR3 nucleotide sequence: TGCAGCGGCCTGGGACAGACCTACGAGCAGTACTTC.

At least ten counts were recorded for this clonotype. CDR3 in DNA: TGTGCCAGCAGTGATACTAGGTTCTACGAGCAGTACTTC. This encodes CASSDTRFYEQYF. V usage is TRBV2 and J usage is TRBJ2-7; D might be TRBD2 (5 bases). Germline V gene sequence: CDR1 SNHLY, CDR2 FYNNEI. Trimming left V 3 bases short and J 3 bases short, with 9 bases between. The CDR3 loop spans 13 amino acids. Variable domain in full (rest from reference TRBV2 and TRBJ2-7): EPEVTQTPSHQVTQMGQEVILRCVPISNHLYFYWYRQILGQKVEFLVSFYNNEISEKSEIFDDQFSVERPDGSNFTLKIRSTKLEDSAMYFCASSDTRFYEQYFGPGTRLTVT.

This clonotype was seen at least ten times. This chain connects TRBV12-3 or TRBV12-4 to TRBJ2-7, with D uncertain. The CDR3 covers 14 residues. V dropped 3 bases and J dropped 3 bases, with 12 bases sitting between them. CDR3 protein: CASSFGFGSYEQYF. The CDR3 DNA follows: TGTGCCAGCAGTTTTGGGTTCGGCAGCTACGAGCAGTACTTC.